The 7 T cell receptor beta chains in this list originate from one sample, sequenced in a study of blood T cells in healthy people across ages. A sample-barcoded 5' primer and a J-beta primer mix were used in a second PCR of roughly 7 to 11 cycles. TCRdb recomputed calls from the 5' RACE reads with MiXCR, one row per CDR3 protein. The table has 790,000 or so distinct CDR3 sequences, around 50% seen once. The sequenced sample was blood. The receptors stem from a man aged 35 to 55 in good health.

Points on this clonotype: Possible read error: a much larger clone is one base away. This chain connects TRBV7-9 to TRBJ2-3, with D unresolved. The length of the CDR3 is 14 residues. Per germline, CDR1 SEHNR and CDR2 FQNEAQ (reference sequence). Trimming shortened V by 5 bases and J by 7 bases, and 16 bases separated the two germline ends. The CDR3: CASSAPVRWNTQYF. In DNA form, the CDR3 reads TGTGCCAGCAGCGCCCCGGTACGGTGGAATACGCAGTATTTT.

The J gene is TRBJ2-2, the V gene TRBV7-3; D not certain. Germline V gene sequence: CDR1 SGHTA, CDR2 FQGTGA. V lost 5 bases and J lost 8, with 12 bases in between. This CDR3 has 13 amino acids. The CDR3 reads CASSGQRSGELFF. In nucleotides, the CDR3 is TGTGCCAGCAGCGGCCAGAGGTCGGGGGAGCTGTTTTTT. The variable domain in full, with the rest retrieved from reference TRBV7-3 and TRBJ2-2, is GAGVSQTPSNKVTEKGKYVELRCDPISGHTALYWYRQSLGQGPEFLIYFQGTGAADDSGLPNDRFFAVRPEGSVSTLKIQRTERGDSAVYLCASSGQRSGELFFGEGSRLTVL.

This clonotype appeared a few times. V gene TRBV4-3 combines with J gene TRBJ2-1; D is unresolved. With 1 base removed from V and 10 bases from J, the gap between germline ends came to 11 bases. The CDR3 is 13 amino acids. Germline V gene lookup returns CDR1 LGHNA and CDR2 YSLEER. CDR3 in amino acids: CASSQVGLREQFF. CDR3 DNA: TGCGCCAGCAGCCAAGTTGGTTTGCGGGAGCAGTTCTTC.

This clonotype has only a few counts. The V and J genes are TRBV5-1 and TRBJ2-1; D gene uncertain. The length of the CDR3 is 14 residues. Per the germline V gene, CDR1 is SGHRS and CDR2 is YFSETQ. Trimming removed 0 bases at V and 6 bases at J, with 10 bases between. The CDR3 DNA follows: TGCGCCAGCAGCTTGGATATGGCTCCCAATGAGCAGTTCTTC. Translation: CASSLDMAPNEQFF.

This rearrangement joins TRBV20-1 to TRBJ2-1; 7 bases are shared with TRBD2. J lost 14 bases, V lost 0 bases, and 10 bases had no gene match. The CDR3 spans 13 residues. Germline loops: CDR1 DFQATT, CDR2 SNEGSKA (reference sequence). This CDR3 is CSARDLGLAVEFF. DNA for the CDR3: TGCAGTGCTAGAGATCTGGGGCTAGCGGTGGAGTTCTTC.

With regard to this clonotype: A read error may account for a junction end that differs from germline. The gene calls are TRBV18 and TRBJ2-3; 11 nucleotides agree with TRBD2. Germline loops: CDR1 KGHSH, CDR2 LQKENI. The CDR3 totals 16 residues. CDR3 protein: CASSPPATSGMGTQYF. CDR3 nucleotide sequence: TGTGCCAGTTCACCACCTGCGACTAGCGGGATGGGAACGCAGTATTTT.

This clonotype was observed a few times. The V call is TRBV7-2, the J call TRBJ2-4, with 10 bases matching TRBD2. Matching the DNA end better, TRBJ2-7 makes the J call doubtful. Germline CDR1 is SGHTA and CDR2 is FQGNSA. The CDR3 has 15 residues. The CDR3 DNA follows: TGTGCCAGCAGCTTAGGCCGAGCGGGAGGGCGCGAGCAGTACTTC. This gives the protein CASSLGRAGGREQYF.